A single sample is the source of the 12 T cell receptor beta chains below, sequenced in a study of Tregs in tolerant kidney transplant recipients. Profiling relied on immunoSEQ multiplex PCR, and the TCRdb table lists in-frame clones only, not all of them. The top ten hold approximately 0.35% of the sample, which has 110,000 or so clones, 90% seen once. The sample here was CD4+ T cells from blood, taken before the transplant. These receptors all stem from a human donor who received a combined kidney and bone marrow transplant.

CDR3 loop: CASSPWGGADTEAFF. In DNA form, the CDR3 reads TGTGCCAGCAGCCCGTGGGGGGGAGCGGACACTGAAGCTTTCTTT. The V call is TRBV7-8, the J call TRBJ1-1, with D possibly matching TRBD1 (5 bases). The germline gives CDR1 SGHVS, CDR2 FQNEAQ. Trimming took 5 bases from V and 3 from J, leaving 16 bases between them. The length of the CDR3 is 15 residues.

V and J are TRBV19 and TRBJ2-1, with 9 bases aligning to TRBD1. The germline V gene has CDR1 LNHDA and CDR2 SQIVND (reference sequence). The V gene end was trimmed by 4 bases and the J gene end by 8 bases; junction bases not matched to a gene: 9. CDR3 size: 15 residues. CDR3 DNA sequence: TGTGCCAGTAGTACGCGGGACAGGGCAGGAGATGAGCAGTTCTTC. Translation: CASSTRDRAGDEQFF.

The chain recombines TRBV18 with TRBJ1-4, with 7 bases lining up with TRBD1. Unmatched junction bases numbered 9, after V lost 3 bases and J lost 2 bases. The CDR3 is 17 amino acids. Germline assignment: CDR1 KGHSH and CDR2 LQKENI. The CDR3 nucleotides are TGTGCCAGCTCACCCCGACAGGGAGGTGCGACTAATGAAAAACTGTTTTTT. Translation gives CASSPRQGGATNEKLFF.

V is TRBV4-1 and J is TRBJ2-7, with D unresolved. Trimming shortened V by 0 bases and J by 4 bases, and 7 bases separated the two germline ends. The CDR3 runs to 13 residues. CDR1 MGHRA and CDR2 YSYEKL come from the germline V gene. As DNA, the CDR3 is TGCGCCAGCAGCCAAGAAGCGCCGTACGAGCAGTACTTC. Translation gives CASSQEAPYEQYF.

The V call is TRBV11-1, the J call TRBJ2-1, with 15 bases identical to TRBD2. The CDR3 runs 15 residues. V lost 5 bases to trimming and J lost 10 bases; unmatched junction nucleotides: 6. Germline CDR1 reads SGHAT; CDR2 reads FQDESV (reference sequence). CDR3 protein: CASSAGLAGGIEQFF. DNA of the CDR3: TGTGCCAGCAGCGCGGGACTAGCGGGGGGCATCGAGCAGTTCTTC.

The chain is built from TRBV19 and TRBJ1-5; 7 bases map to TRBD1. The CDR3 runs 14 residues. J lost 2 bases, V lost 4 bases, and 2 bases had no gene match. Germline lookup yields CDR1 LNHDA and CDR2 SQIVND (reference sequence). CDR3 in DNA: TGTGCCAGTAGTAGGACAGGCCGCAATCAGCCCCAGCATTTT. This codes for CASSRTGRNQPQHF.

Details on this clone: Sequence at one end of the junction differs from germline and may be a read error. The chain has TRBV7-2 and TRBJ2-1, with D possibly matching TRBD1 (5 bases). The CDR3 covers 17 residues. Germline values: CDR1 SGHTA, CDR2 FQGNSA. The CDR3 DNA follows: TGTGCCAGCATCTTATTAAGGGGCGGCCCTCCTGACAATGAGCAGTTCTTC. It yields the protein CASILLRGGPPDNEQFF. Variable domain in full (rest from reference TRBV7-2 and TRBJ2-1): GAGVSQSPSNKVTEKGKDVELRCDPISGHTALYWYRQSLGQGLEFLIYFQGNSAPDKSGLPSDRFSAERTGGSVSTLTIQRTQQEDSAVYLCASILLRGGPPDNEQFFGPGTRLTVL.

The J gene is TRBJ2-3, the V gene TRBV7-2, with TRBD1 as a possible D gene (5 bases). This CDR3 is 13 amino acids long. Trimming removed 5 bases at V and 2 bases at J, with 8 bases between. CDR1 and CDR2 from the germline V gene are SGHTA and FQGNSA. The DNA of the CDR3 is TGTGCCAGCAGCGTGGGGCACACAGATACGCAGTATTTT. This gives the protein CASSVGHTDTQYF.

The chain is built from TRBV5-6 and TRBJ2-1; D not certain. This CDR3 spans 16 amino acids. Germline V CDR1 and CDR2: SGHDT, YYEEEE. V dropped 6 bases and J dropped 4 bases, with 20 bases sitting between them. The CDR3 nucleotides read TGTGCCAGCACCCACCGCGGAAAGGTCGATTACAATGAGCAGTTCTTC. Amino acids: CASTHRGKVDYNEQFF.

This clone has a handful of counts. The V call is TRBV7-9, the J call TRBJ2-1; 9 bases agree with TRBD2. The CDR3 runs to 15 residues. Germline CDR1 is SEHNR and CDR2 is FQNEAQ (reference sequence). J lost 9 bases, V lost 2 bases, and 8 bases had no gene match. The CDR3: CASSLSSGKTAEQFF. CDR3 nucleotide sequence: TGTGCCAGCAGCTTATCTAGCGGGAAAACGGCTGAGCAGTTCTTC.

The chain combines TRBV5-1 with TRBJ2-3, with 11 bases matching TRBD2. Per the germline V gene, CDR1 is SGHRS and CDR2 is YFSETQ. V lost 0 bases to trimming and J lost 10 bases; unmatched junction nucleotides: 10. The CDR3 is made up of 16 amino acids. In DNA form, the CDR3 reads TGCGCCAGCAGCTTGGCGGCTAGCGGGGGGAGTGGGTCGCAGTATTTT. Its translation is CASSLAASGGSGSQYF. Full variable domain (rest looked up from reference TRBV5-1 and TRBJ2-3): KAGVTQTPRYLIKTRGQQVTLSCSPISGHRSVSWYQQTPGQGLQFLFEYFSETQRNKGNFPGRFSGRQFSNSRSEMNVSTLELGDSALYLCASSLAASGGSGSQYFGPGTRLTVL.

This clone has a handful of counts. V gene TRBV5-1 combines with J gene TRBJ1-5; a possible D gene is TRBD1 (6 bases). Germline-derived CDR1 and CDR2 are SGHRS and YFSETQ. Trimming shortened V by 5 bases and J by 5 bases, and 14 bases separated the two germline ends. This CDR3 is 14 amino acids long. The CDR3 is CASSLGAADQPQHF. The CDR3 coding sequence is TGCGCCAGCAGTCTGGGGGCCGCAGATCAGCCCCAGCATTTT. Full variable domain (outside the CDR3, taken from reference TRBV5-1 and TRBJ1-5): KAGVTQTPRYLIKTRGQQVTLSCSPISGHRSVSWYQQTPGQGLQFLFEYFSETQRNKGNFPGRFSGRQFSNSRSEMNVSTLELGDSALYLCASSLGAADQPQHFGDGTRLSIL.